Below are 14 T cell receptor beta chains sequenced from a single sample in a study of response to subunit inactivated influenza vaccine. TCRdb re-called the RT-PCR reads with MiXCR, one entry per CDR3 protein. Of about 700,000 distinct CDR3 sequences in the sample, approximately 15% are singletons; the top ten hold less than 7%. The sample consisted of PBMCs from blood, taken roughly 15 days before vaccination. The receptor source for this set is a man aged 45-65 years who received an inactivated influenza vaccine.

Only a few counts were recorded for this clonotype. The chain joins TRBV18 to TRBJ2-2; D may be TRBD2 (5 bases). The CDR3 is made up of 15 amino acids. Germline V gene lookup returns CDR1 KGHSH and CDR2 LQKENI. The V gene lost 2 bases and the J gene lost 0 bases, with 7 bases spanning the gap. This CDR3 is CASSPDGTNTGELFF. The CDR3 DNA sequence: TGTGCCAGCTCACCAGACGGGACGAACACCGGGGAGCTGTTTTTT.

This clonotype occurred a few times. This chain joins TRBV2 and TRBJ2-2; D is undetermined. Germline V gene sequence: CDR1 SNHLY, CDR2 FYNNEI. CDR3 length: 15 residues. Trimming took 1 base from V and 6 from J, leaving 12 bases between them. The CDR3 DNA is TGTGCCAGCAGTGAAGGTTGGATTGTTGCCGGGGAGCTGTTTTTT. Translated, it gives CASSEGWIVAGELFF. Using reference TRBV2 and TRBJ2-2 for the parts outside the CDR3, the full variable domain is EPEVTQTPSHQVTQMGQEVILRCVPISNHLYFYWYRQILGQKVEFLVSFYNNEISEKSEIFDDQFSVERPDGSNFTLKIRSTKLEDSAMYFCASSEGWIVAGELFFGEGSRLTVL.

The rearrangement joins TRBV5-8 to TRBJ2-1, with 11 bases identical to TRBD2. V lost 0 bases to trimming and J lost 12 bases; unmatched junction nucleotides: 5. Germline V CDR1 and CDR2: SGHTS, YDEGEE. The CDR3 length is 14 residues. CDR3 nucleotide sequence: TGTGCCAGCAGCTTGGGACTAGCGGGATTTGGGCAGTTCTTC. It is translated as CASSLGLAGFGQFF.

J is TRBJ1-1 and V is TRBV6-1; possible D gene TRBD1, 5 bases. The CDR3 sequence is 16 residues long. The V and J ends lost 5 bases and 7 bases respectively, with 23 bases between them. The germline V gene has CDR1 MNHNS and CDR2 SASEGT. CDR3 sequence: CASSRTRQSKLFEAFF. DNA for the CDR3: TGTGCCAGCAGTCGTACCCGACAGTCGAAGCTTTTTGAAGCTTTCTTT.

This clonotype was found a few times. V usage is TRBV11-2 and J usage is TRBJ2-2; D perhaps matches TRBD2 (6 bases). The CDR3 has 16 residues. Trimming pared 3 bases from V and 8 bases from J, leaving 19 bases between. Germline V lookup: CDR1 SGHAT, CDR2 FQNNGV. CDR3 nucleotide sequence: TGTGCCAGCAGCTTCCCGTTACTCGGGAGCATGGGGGAGCTGTTTTTT. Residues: CASSFPLLGSMGELFF.

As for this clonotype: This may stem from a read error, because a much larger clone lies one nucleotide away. The CDR3 sequence is CVSTTGAGMDEQFF. In nucleotides, the CDR3 is TGTGTCAGCACCACGGGGGCAGGGATGGATGAGCAGTTCTTC. The chain joins TRBV12-3 or TRBV12-4 to TRBJ2-1, with D perhaps matching TRBD1 or TRBD2 (6 bases each). The CDR3 length is 14 residues.

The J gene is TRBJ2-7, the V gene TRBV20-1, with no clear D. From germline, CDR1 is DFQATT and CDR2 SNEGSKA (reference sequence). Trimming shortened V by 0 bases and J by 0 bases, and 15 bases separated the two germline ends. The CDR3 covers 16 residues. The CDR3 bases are TGCAGTGCTAGAGATGCGGCCAGAACCCTCTCCTACGAGCAGTACTTC. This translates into CSARDAARTLSYEQYF.

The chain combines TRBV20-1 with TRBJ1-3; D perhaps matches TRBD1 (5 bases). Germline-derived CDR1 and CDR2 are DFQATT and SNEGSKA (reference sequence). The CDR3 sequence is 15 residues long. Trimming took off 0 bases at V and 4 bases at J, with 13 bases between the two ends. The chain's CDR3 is CSARDGGARGNTIYF. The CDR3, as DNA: TGCAGTGCTAGAGATGGTGGGGCCCGGGGAAACACCATATATTTT.

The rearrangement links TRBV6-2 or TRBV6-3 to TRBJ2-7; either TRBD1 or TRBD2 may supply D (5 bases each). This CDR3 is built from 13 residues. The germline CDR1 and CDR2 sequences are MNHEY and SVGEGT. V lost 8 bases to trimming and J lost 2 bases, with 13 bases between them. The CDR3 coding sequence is TGTGCCAGCGTCCCTGGGGGTGCCTACGAGCAGTACTTC. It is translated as CASVPGGAYEQYF.

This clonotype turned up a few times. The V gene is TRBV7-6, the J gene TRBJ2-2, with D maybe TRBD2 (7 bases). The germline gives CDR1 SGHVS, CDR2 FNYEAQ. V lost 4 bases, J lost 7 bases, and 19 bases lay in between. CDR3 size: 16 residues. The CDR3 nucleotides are TGTGCCAGCAGCTATACCCCCCGGGGGGCGGGCGGGGAGCTGTTTTTT. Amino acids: CASSYTPRGAGGELFF.

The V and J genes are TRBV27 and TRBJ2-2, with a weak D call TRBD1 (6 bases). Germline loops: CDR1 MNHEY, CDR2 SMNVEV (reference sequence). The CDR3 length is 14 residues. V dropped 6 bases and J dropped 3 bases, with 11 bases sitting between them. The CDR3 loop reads CASRTGQHTGELFF. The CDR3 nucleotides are TGTGCCAGCAGGACGGGACAACACACCGGGGAGCTGTTTTTT.

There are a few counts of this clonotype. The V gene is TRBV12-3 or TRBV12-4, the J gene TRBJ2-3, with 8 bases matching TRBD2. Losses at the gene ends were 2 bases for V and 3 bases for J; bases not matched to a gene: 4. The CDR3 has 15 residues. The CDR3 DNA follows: TGTGCCAGCAGTTTATACCCTAGCGGGACAGATACGCAGTATTTT. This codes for CASSLYPSGTDTQYF.

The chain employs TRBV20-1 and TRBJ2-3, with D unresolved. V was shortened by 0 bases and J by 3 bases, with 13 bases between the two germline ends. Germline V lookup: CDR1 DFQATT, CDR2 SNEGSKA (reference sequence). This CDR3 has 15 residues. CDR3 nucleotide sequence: TGCAGTGCTAGAGATCGCTGGCGCAGGACAGATACGCAGTATTTT. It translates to CSARDRWRRTDTQYF.

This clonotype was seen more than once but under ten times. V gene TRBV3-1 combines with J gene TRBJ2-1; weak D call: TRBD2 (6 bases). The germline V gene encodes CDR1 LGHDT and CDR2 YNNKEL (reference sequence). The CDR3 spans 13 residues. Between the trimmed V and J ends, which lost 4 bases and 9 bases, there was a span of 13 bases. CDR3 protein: CASSRDSGAEQFF. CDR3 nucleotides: TGTGCCAGCAGCCGGGACTCCGGGGCTGAGCAGTTCTTC.